This T cell receptor beta chain was captured by sequencing in a study of tumor-infiltrating lymphocytes in primary liver carcinoma. Study summary: Male and female patients aged 30 to 69 years made up the cohort. Tumor lesions were T1-T3 N0M0 and spanned roughly 4 to 11 cm.

Notes on the study in general: Tumor-adjacent and tumor-blood pairs overlapped less than tumor region pairs did.

A primer in the constant region served to generate TCR beta cDNA from approximately 500 ng of total RNA. Libraries for TCR beta were built through three nested multiplex PCR rounds, which together made up a slightly modified ARM-PCR procedure. TCRdb re-called the multiplex PCR reads through MiXCR, storing one row per CDR3 protein. The sample consists of 150,000 to 200,000 distinct CDR3 sequences, just under 85% of them appearing once. Concerning this clonotype: Its target is unknown. The junction and the germline gene differ at one end; a read error may be behind it.

Scientists recovered RNA and DNA together from about 21-30 mg of unsorted bulk tissue. The sampling covered five separate regions of each tumor. The clonotype originates from a man aged 35-49 years with primary liver carcinoma and hepatitis B virus infection. The material sequenced was tumor tissue from primary liver carcinoma.

The CDR3 DNA sequence: TGTACCAGCAGTTTTAACCCGGGTGGGGTCATTAGCAATCAGCCCCAGCATTTT. Encoded protein: CTSSFNPGGVISNQPQHF. The rearrangement links TRBV12-3 or TRBV12-4 to TRBJ1-5; no reliable D call. The CDR3 covers 18 residues.